The clone carrying this TCR beta chain has a handful of counts. This record belongs to a study of patients and donors after allogeneic stem cell transplantation. Germline loops: CDR1 SGHTA, CDR2 FQGNSA. This CDR3 spans 13 amino acids. Trimming pared 2 bases from V and 3 bases from J, leaving 5 bases between. TCRdb passed the RT-PCR reads through MiXCR, listing each CDR3 protein once. The sample contains roughly 960,000 distinct CDR3 sequences, more than 15% of which appear only once. V usage is TRBV7-2 and J usage is TRBJ2-4, with unresolved D. This receptor was obtained from a human donor who was either an allogeneic HSCT recipient or a stem cell or donor lymphocyte infusion donor (not recorded which). It is not recorded whose cells these are; they may come from a transplant donor. The sample was blood, either unsorted or a sorted T cell fraction (not recorded which). As DNA, the CDR3 is TGTGCCAGCAGCTTAAATAGCAAAAACATTCAGTACTTC. Translation gives CASSLNSKNIQYF.